The rows below give T cell receptor beta chains drawn from one sample of a study of cytomegalovirus exposure and HLA in healthy donors. The protocol was immunoSEQ multiplex PCR, while the TCRdb copy is restricted to in-frame clones and leaves out a portion. The profile shows a few hundred thousand clones, roughly 90% of them singletons. Sequencing input: PBMCs. The source is a woman aged 18-30 years in good health and CMV-seronegative. The CDR3 runs from the conserved cysteine through the conserved F or W. The size field is filled for only some rows; it gives once, few, many or a size class.

v_gene,abundance,CDR3aa
TRBV30,NA,CAWSVGKGTGGNTIYF
TRBV7-9,once,CASFGTRKETQYF
TRBV9,NA,CASSAGTSTDTQYF
TRBV28,NA,CASSLWGEIREATDTQYF
TRBV6-5,NA,CASSYSQGNEQFF
TRBV9,NA,CASSVSGGRGNEQFF
TRBV5-1,NA,CASSSPPGEETQYF
TRBV5-6,once,CASHRVLANTGELFF
TRBV28,NA,CASSLGADRFYTF
TRBV25-1,NA,CASSERGGRTEAFF